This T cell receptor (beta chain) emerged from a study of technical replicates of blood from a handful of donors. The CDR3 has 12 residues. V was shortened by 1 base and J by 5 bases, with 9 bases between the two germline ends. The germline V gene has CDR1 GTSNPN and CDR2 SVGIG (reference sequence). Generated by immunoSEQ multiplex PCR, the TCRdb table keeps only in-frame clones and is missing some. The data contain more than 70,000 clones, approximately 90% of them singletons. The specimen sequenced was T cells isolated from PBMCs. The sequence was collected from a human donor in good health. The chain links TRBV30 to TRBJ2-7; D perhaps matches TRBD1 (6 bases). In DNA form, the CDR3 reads TGTGCCTGGAGTGCGGACAGCCACGAGCAGTACTTC. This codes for CAWSADSHEQYF.